These 26 T cell receptor beta chains were sequenced from one sample in a study of T cell repertoires in cytomegalovirus infection (dated 2019 in TCRdb). Sequencer: Illumina HiSeq 1500. TCRdb handled the public reads itself, with Q25 trimming in fastp and clone calling in MiXCR, and kept productive beta chains. Each CDR3 protein appears once, grouped with its most common genes and DNA. Here the sample has under 600,000 distinct CDR3 sequences; more than 15% occur a single time. The ten largest clones capture about 24% of the sample. The material sequenced was CD8+ T cells from PBMCs. These TCRs come from a human donor in good health (CMV status not recorded). Some clones in this sample may be carry-over from other donors' samples.

This rearrangement joins TRBV20-1 to TRBJ1-1; no clear D gene. The length of the CDR3 is 13 residues. The V gene's germline CDR1 is DFQATT and CDR2 SNEGSKA (reference sequence). Trimming took 4 bases from V and 0 from J, leaving 9 bases between them. CDR3 nucleotide sequence: TGCAGTGCTATTCTGAGCATGAACACTGAAGCTTTCTTT. It codes for CSAILSMNTEAFF.

This clonotype was seen only a few times. The rearrangement links TRBV10-3 to TRBJ2-7; D is possibly TRBD1 or TRBD2 (5 bases each). Germline V lookup: CDR1 ENHRY, CDR2 SYGVKD. Trimming left V 4 bases short and J 2 bases short, with 24 bases between. CDR3 length: 18 amino acids. The CDR3 reads CAISGRGQGPLLTYEQYF. The CDR3 DNA reads as TGTGCCATCAGTGGCCGGGGCCAGGGTCCTCTTCTTACCTACGAGCAGTACTTC.

This clonotype was picked up a small number of times. This chain connects TRBV15 to TRBJ1-6; D gene ambiguous. V shed 1 base and J shed 5 bases, with 9 bases lying between them. Germline V gene data show CDR1 as LNHNV and CDR2 as YYDKDF (reference sequence). The CDR3 loop spans 15 amino acids. The CDR3 nucleotides read TGTGCCACCAGCAGAGTTTCACAGAATAATTCACCCCTCCACTTT. Translating gives CATSRVSQNNSPLHF.

This clonotype was observed many times. V and J are TRBV7-6 and TRBJ2-5; D is possibly TRBD1 (6 bases). Germline-derived CDR1 and CDR2 are SGHVS and FNYEAQ. Deletions cut 3 bases from V and 1 base from J, with 12 bases between. This CDR3 comprises 15 residues. The CDR3, as DNA: TGTGCCAGCAGCTTCCTGGACAGAACCCAAGAGACCCAGTACTTC. Residues: CASSFLDRTQETQYF.

A remark on this clonotype: Germline and junction disagree at one end, which may indicate a read error. The chain has TRBV24-1 and TRBJ2-7, with D perhaps TRBD2 (5 bases). Germline CDR1 reads KGHDR; CDR2 reads SFDVKD. There are 13 residues in the CDR3. Here the CDR3 DNA reads TGTGCCACCAGCTCCGGGAAAGCCTACGGGCAGTACTTC. It translates to CATSSGKAYGQYF.

As for this clonotype: An end of the junction differs from the germline gene, which may be a read error. CDR3 protein: CARSLGYEGVSSYGYTF. CDR3 coding DNA: TGTGCCAGAAGCTTAGGGTATGAGGGGGTGAGCAGCTATGGCTACACCTTC. The V call is TRBV11-2, the J call TRBJ1-2, with a tentative D call TRBD1 (6 bases). In germline, CDR1 is SGHAT, CDR2 FQNNGV. The CDR3 length is 17 residues.

This clonotype was seen more than once but under ten times. The gene calls are TRBV9 and TRBJ1-3; D possibly corresponds to TRBD1 (6 bases). Germline assignment: CDR1 SGDLS and CDR2 YYNGEE. The CDR3 is 15 residues long. V was shortened by 3 bases and J by 2 bases, with 12 bases between the two germline ends. The CDR3 DNA reads as TGTGCCAGCAGCGGTACAGGGATTCCTGGAAACACCATATATTTT. It translates to CASSGTGIPGNTIYF.

In its sample, this clonotype was seen many times. This sequence joins TRBV7-9 and TRBJ2-1; D is undetermined. The germline gives CDR1 SEHNR, CDR2 FQNEAQ (reference sequence). Trimming stripped 1 base from V and 5 bases from J, with 12 bases between. The CDR3 sequence is 15 residues long. The CDR3 nucleotides are TGTGCCAGCAGCTTAGAAAATATCTCGGACAATGAGCAGTTCTTC. It yields the protein CASSLENISDNEQFF.

In its sample, this clonotype was seen many times. The chain uses TRBV7-9 and TRBJ2-2; 9 bases are shared with TRBD1. Trimming cost V 5 bases and J 3 bases; bases outside gene matches: 7. The CDR3 has 16 amino acids. CDR1 and CDR2 from the germline V gene are SEHNR and FQNEAQ (reference sequence). The CDR3 sequence is CASSGRGQGDTGELFF. CDR3 sequence (DNA): TGTGCCAGCAGCGGGCGGGGACAGGGTGACACCGGGGAGCTGTTTTTT.

The sample holds a few counts of this clonotype. The chain uses TRBV19 and TRBJ2-5, with 9 bases lining up with TRBD2. CDR3 length: 15 residues. Unmatched junction bases numbered 12, after V lost 7 bases and J lost 6 bases. Germline loops: CDR1 LNHDA, CDR2 SQIVND (reference sequence). The CDR3 DNA follows: TGTGCCAGTACCTCGGGGGCTAGCGGGACGAAGACCCAGTACTTC. Translation gives CASTSGASGTKTQYF.

This clonotype came up many times. CDR3 DNA sequence: TGTGCCAGCAGCTTATGGACAGGTGGGACTGAAGCTTTCTTT. Translating gives CASSLWTGGTEAFF. V gene TRBV11-2 combines with J gene TRBJ1-1; 7 bases align to TRBD1. V lost 2 bases and J lost 5; bases outside the gene matches: 5. The germline V gene encodes CDR1 SGHAT and CDR2 FQNNGV. The CDR3 contains 14 residues.

Turning to this clonotype: This sequence may be a read error, since a much larger clone differs from it by one base. The J gene is TRBJ2-3, the V gene TRBV7-9; TRBD1 is a possible D gene (6 bases). CDR1 and CDR2 (germline): SEHNR, FQNEAQ (reference sequence). The CDR3 is 12 amino acids. V gave up 5 bases and J gave up 5 bases, with 8 bases separating them. The DNA for the CDR3 is TGTGCCAGCAGCGGACAGCTAGATACGCAGTATTTT. It yields the protein CASSGQLDTQYF.

Turning to this clonotype: Germline and junction disagree at one end, which may indicate a read error. This chain links TRBV7-2 with TRBJ1-4; tentative D call: TRBD1 (5 bases). Germline values: CDR1 SGHTA, CDR2 FQGNSA. The CDR3 sequence is 15 residues long. CDR3 sequence reads: CASSLGAQKNEKLVF. In nucleotides, the CDR3 is TGTGCAAGCAGCTTAGGGGCCCAGAAGAATGAAAAACTGGTTTTT.

This clonotype was seen many times. The V and J genes are TRBV7-6 and TRBJ1-3, with 11 nucleotides matching TRBD1. With 4 bases clipped from V and 0 bases from J, the junction kept 2 bases outside the gene matches. Germline V gene data show CDR1 as SGHVS and CDR2 as FNYEAQ. The CDR3 is 16 residues long. The CDR3 bases are TGTGCCAGCAGCTCCGGACAGGGGGCCTCTGGAAACACCATATATTTT. Protein sequence: CASSSGQGASGNTIYF.

The chain joins TRBV5-4 to TRBJ1-1; D not certain. Germline assignment: CDR1 SGHNT and CDR2 YYREEE (reference sequence). The CDR3 contains 14 residues. Trimming cost V 0 bases and J 4 bases, with 10 bases left between them. CDR3 sequence reads: CASSLGQDVTEAFF. In DNA form, the CDR3 reads TGTGCCAGCAGCTTGGGCCAGGATGTCACTGAAGCTTTCTTT.

This chain joins TRBV20-1 and TRBJ1-6; D gene ambiguous. The CDR3 spans 15 residues. The V and J ends lost 5 bases and 7 bases respectively, with 18 bases between them. CDR1 and CDR2 from the germline V gene are DFQATT and SNEGSKA (reference sequence). DNA of the CDR3: TGCAGTGCTGGGAGCCCCTCGTTTGGGAATTCACCCCTCCACTTT. This sequence encodes CSAGSPSFGNSPLHF.

The chain employs TRBV5-1 and TRBJ1-2; 7 positions agree with TRBD1. Germline values: CDR1 SGHRS, CDR2 YFSETQ. The length of the CDR3 is 12 residues. V shed 3 bases and J 13 bases; nucleotides not matched to a gene: 9. Here the CDR3 DNA reads TGCGCCAGCAGCTATACAGGGGAACTATGCACCTTC. Translated: CASSYTGELCTF.

This clonotype was seen repeatedly, ten times or more. V gene TRBV11-1 combines with J gene TRBJ1-3; a possible D gene is TRBD1 (5 bases). Trimming removed 5 bases from V and 8 bases from J, with 22 bases in between. This CDR3 is 16 amino acids long. Germline lookup yields CDR1 SGHAT and CDR2 FQDESV (reference sequence). The chain's CDR3 is CASSPPAGPSTDTIYF. CDR3 nucleotide sequence: TGTGCCAGCAGCCCCCCGGCCGGGCCGTCGACAGACACCATATATTTT.

CDR3 amino acids: CASSYLQETSGLNEQFF. The CDR3 DNA reads as TGTGCCAGCAGCTACCTCCAGGAGACTAGCGGACTCAATGAGCAGTTCTTC. The V and J genes are TRBV4-2 and TRBJ2-1, with 9 bases that match TRBD2. With V trimmed by 5 bases and J by 6 bases, 14 bases remained unmatched. Germline CDR1 reads LGHNA; CDR2 reads YNFKEQ. This CDR3 has 17 amino acids.

The rearrangement joins TRBV7-4 to TRBJ2-3; weak D call: TRBD1 (6 bases). The V and J ends lost 5 bases and 0 bases respectively, with 15 bases between them. The CDR3 covers 16 residues. Per the germline V gene, CDR1 is SGHVT and CDR2 is SQSDAQ. Written as DNA, the CDR3 is TGTGCCAGCAGCCCCCGCGAGGGGGATAGCACAGATACGCAGTATTTT. Encoded protein: CASSPREGDSTDTQYF.

Concerning this clonotype: A junction boundary mismatches the germline segment, possibly from a read error. The CDR3 bases are TGTGCCAGCAACATATGTGGGGCGGACACTGGAGCTTTCTTT. Protein product: CASNICGADTGAFF. The rearrangement joins TRBV12-3 or TRBV12-4 to TRBJ1-1; D is possibly TRBD1 (5 bases). This CDR3 has 14 amino acids.

This chain connects TRBV28 to TRBJ2-7; D call uncertain. V was pared by 7 bases and J by 2 bases, with 12 bases between. CDR3 length equals 13 residues. Germline V gene data show CDR1 as MDHEN and CDR2 as SYDVKM. The CDR3 region has the DNA TGTGCCAGCAAACCGGGCGCGACCTACGAGCAGTACTTC. Translated: CASKPGATYEQYF.

The V call is TRBV15, the J call TRBJ2-7; no reliable D call. The ends were cut back, 5 bases at V and 3 bases at J, with 8 bases in the middle. The CDR3 sequence is 12 residues long. Germline V CDR1 and CDR2: LNHNV, YYDKDF (reference sequence). Here the CDR3 DNA reads TGTGCCACCAGCGGCGAAGGCTACGAGCAGTACTTC. Its protein product is CATSGEGYEQYF.

The table lists this clonotype with many counts. The chain is built from TRBV24-1 and TRBJ2-1, with D possibly being TRBD1 (6 bases). The germline gives CDR1 KGHDR, CDR2 SFDVKD. CDR3 length equals 14 residues. Trimming took off 9 bases at V and 1 base at J, with 12 bases between the two ends. The CDR3 loop is CATSDRLSYNEQFF. The CDR3 coding sequence is TGTGCCACCTCAGACAGGTTGTCCTACAATGAGCAGTTCTTC.

This clonotype was counted at least ten times. The chain is built from TRBV28 and TRBJ1-3; D might be TRBD1 (5 bases). Germline V lookup: CDR1 MDHEN, CDR2 SYDVKM. Trimming cost V 8 bases and J 0 bases, with 8 bases left between them. The CDR3 consists of 13 residues. CDR3 DNA sequence: TGTGCCAGCGTGGGGCCCTCTGGAAACACCATATATTTT. Its protein product is CASVGPSGNTIYF.

This clonotype occurred many times. J is TRBJ2-7 and V is TRBV11-2, with D possibly matching TRBD1 (6 bases). V lost 5 bases, J lost 6 bases, and 20 bases lay in between. The CDR3 length is 15 residues. Germline-derived CDR1 and CDR2 are SGHAT and FQNNGV. The CDR3 DNA sequence: TGTGCCAGCAGCACAGGGATCCCGAGTAGGGGCGAGCAGTACTTC. Protein sequence: CASSTGIPSRGEQYF.